Shown below are 13 T cell receptor beta chains from a single sample sequenced in a study of T cells in Graves' hyperthyroidism and ophthalmopathy. RNA transcripts served as the template for amplifying TCR beta CDR3 regions. First-round RT-PCR with HTBI primers amplified the TCR CDR3 region. TCRdb redid the calling of the multiplex PCR reads with MiXCR, one entry per CDR3 protein. This table has roughly 710,000 distinct CDR3 sequences, roughly a third appearing once. The sequenced sample consisted of blood. The source is a woman in her 40s with Graves' hyperthyroidism.

The chain employs TRBV20-1 and TRBJ1-2; D call uncertain. This CDR3 is built from 15 residues. Germline V gene sequence: CDR1 DFQATT, CDR2 SNEGSKA (reference sequence). Trimming left V 7 bases short and J 8 bases short, with 26 bases between. The CDR3 nucleotides read TGCAGTGTAAGGATCGGGCTGGTGAGGGAGGAGGGCTACACCTTC. Translated, it gives CSVRIGLVREEGYTF.

This clonotype was seen only a few times. The chain carries TRBV7-3 and TRBJ2-2; a weak D match, TRBD1 (6 bases). The ends were cut back, 5 bases at V and 11 bases at J, with 18 bases in the middle. There are 14 residues in the CDR3. The germline gives CDR1 SGHTA, CDR2 FQGTGA. The CDR3 region is CASSPGHSIGELFF. In DNA, the CDR3 is TGTGCCAGCAGCCCGGGACATAGTATCGGAGAGCTGTTTTTT.

This clonotype showed up just a few times. This chain uses TRBV5-1 with TRBJ2-5; D is uncertain. The germline V and J ends were trimmed by 0 bases and 4 bases, with 13 bases remaining between them. The CDR3 spans 15 residues. In germline, CDR1 is SGHRS, CDR2 YFSETQ. CDR3 nucleotide sequence: TGCGCCAGCAGCTTGGCGAAAACGGACGTAGAGACCCAGTACTTC. Its translation: CASSLAKTDVETQYF. The full variable domain, its missing parts supplied by reference TRBV5-1 and TRBJ2-5, is KAGVTQTPRYLIKTRGQQVTLSCSPISGHRSVSWYQQTPGQGLQFLFEYFSETQRNKGNFPGRFSGRQFSNSRSEMNVSTLELGDSALYLCASSLAKTDVETQYFGPGTRLLVL.

The J gene is TRBJ1-1, the V gene TRBV6-1; D perhaps matches TRBD1 (6 bases). CDR3 size: 13 residues. V was clipped by 6 bases and J by 2 bases, with 10 bases between them. Per the germline V gene, CDR1 is MNHNS and CDR2 is SASEGT. The CDR3 protein is CASRQGPNTEAFF. The CDR3 DNA sequence: TGTGCCAGCAGACAGGGCCCTAACACTGAAGCTTTCTTT.

There are a few counts of this clonotype. CDR3 coding DNA: TGTGCCAGTAGTATTGGTGGGGCTGTCACTGAAGCTTTCTTT. Protein product: CASSIGGAVTEAFF. The V and J genes are TRBV19 and TRBJ1-1, with D tentatively TRBD1 (5 bases). The CDR3 covers 14 residues. Germline loops: CDR1 LNHDA, CDR2 SQIVND (reference sequence). The V gene lost 3 bases and the J gene lost 4 bases, with 12 bases spanning the gap.

This clonotype was found a few times. The V call is TRBV20-1, the J call TRBJ2-7, with TRBD2 matching 9 bases. The CDR3 is made up of 19 amino acids. Germline assignment: CDR1 DFQATT and CDR2 SNEGSKA (reference sequence). V dropped 0 bases and J dropped 5; count of bases not matched to a gene: 20. Here the CDR3 DNA reads TGCAGTGCTAGAGATCGGGTCGTCGCGGGAGGGCCCTGGGGGAACGAGCAGTACTTC. It encodes CSARDRVVAGGPWGNEQYF.

This sequence joins TRBV29-1 and TRBJ1-2; a weak D match, TRBD1 (5 bases). In germline, CDR1 is SQVTM, CDR2 ANQGSEA. This CDR3 comprises 14 residues. With 6 bases removed from V and 5 bases from J, the gap between germline ends came to 19 bases. CDR3 in amino acids: CSVPPLQGTYGYTF. The CDR3 coding sequence is TGCAGCGTGCCACCGCTCCAGGGAACATATGGCTACACCTTC. Full variable domain (outside the CDR3, taken from reference TRBV29-1 and TRBJ1-2): SAVISQKPSRDICQRGTSLTIQCQVDSQVTMMFWYRQQPGQSLTLIATANQGSEATYESGFVIDKFPISRPNLTFSTLTVSNMSPEDSSIYLCSVPPLQGTYGYTFGSGTRLTVV.

The sample holds many counts of this clonotype. This chain links TRBV11-3 with TRBJ1-6; 9 bases map to TRBD1. This CDR3 is built from 16 residues. Germline CDR1 reads SGHNT; CDR2 reads YENEEA. Trimming took 5 bases from V and 10 from J; bases not matched to a gene: 12. CDR3 sequence (DNA): TGTGCCAGCAGCGGCGGAACCGGGACAGGGTACTCACCCCTCCACTTT. It encodes CASSGGTGTGYSPLHF.

The CDR3 DNA is TGTGCCACCGGCAATAAACTAGCGGGAGGGCAAGAGACCCAGTACTTC. It codes for CATGNKLAGGQETQYF. V is TRBV10-3 and J is TRBJ2-5, with 13 bases aligning to TRBD2. The CDR3 runs 16 residues. In germline, CDR1 is ENHRY, CDR2 SYGVKD. V was pared by 10 bases and J by 2 bases, with 10 bases of the junction left unmatched.

The chain links TRBV7-9 to TRBJ1-2; the match to TRBD1 covers 8 bases. Germline V CDR1 and CDR2: SEHNR, FQNEAQ (reference sequence). J was trimmed by 8 bases and V by 3 bases; bases with no gene match: 8. The CDR3 is 14 residues long. The CDR3 DNA is TGTGCCAGCAGCTTCCAGGGGGCTGCAAGGGGCTACACCTTC. Amino acids: CASSFQGAARGYTF.

This clonotype was observed a handful of times. This chain uses TRBV6-1 with TRBJ1-4; 9 positions agree with TRBD1. V lost 7 bases to trimming and J lost 8 bases; unmatched junction nucleotides: 11. The V gene's germline CDR1 is MNHNS and CDR2 SASEGT. The CDR3 has 15 amino acids. The CDR3 region is CASTEDRGSREKLFF. The CDR3 nucleotides are TGTGCCAGCACCGAGGACAGGGGAAGTCGGGAAAAACTGTTTTTT.

V gene TRBV9 combines with J gene TRBJ2-5, with 7 bases matching TRBD2. CDR1 and CDR2 (germline): SGDLS, YYNGEE. The CDR3 contains 16 residues. After removal of 3 bases from V and 4 bases from J, the junction contained 12 bases not matched to a gene. CDR3 protein: CASSDPGEGTAETQYF. CDR3 nucleotide sequence: TGTGCCAGCAGCGACCCTGGGGAGGGGACGGCAGAGACCCAGTACTTC.

This clonotype was picked up one time. The chain couples TRBV10-3 to TRBJ1-1; weak D call: TRBD1 (5 bases). The CDR3 loop spans 12 amino acids. Trimming took off 7 bases at V and 2 bases at J, with 8 bases between the two ends. Germline V CDR1 and CDR2: ENHRY, SYGVKD. Here the CDR3 DNA reads TGTGCCATCAACGGGGACAACACTGAAGCTTTCTTT. Residues: CAINGDNTEAFF.